This T cell receptor beta chain was profiled in a study of human T cells and chemical hapten exposure. This clonotype showed up many times. Its matching antigen is unknown. A single record per CDR3 protein comes from TCRdb applying MiXCR to the RACE reads. The data hold just over 80,000 distinct CDR3 sequences, with roughly a tenth observed a single time. Time point of the sample: patch test 1, 2 weeks after DPC sensitization. The treatment: therapeutic diphenylcyclopropenone sensitization with weekly scalp DPC. Every patch test was put on after a blood sample was taken. Unfractionated whole blood served as the source for total RNA extraction. Overall study findings and caveats: After DPC sensitization, TCRs above 1 in 1000 frequency showed no change. Expanded TCRs formed significantly more large CDR3 similarity clusters than controls.

Germline loops: CDR1 SGHRS, CDR2 YFSETQ. V was pared by 4 bases and J by 5 bases, with 16 bases between. The CDR3 runs 15 residues. Specimen: whole blood, collected in connection with sensitization to the hapten diphenylcyclopropenone (DPC). The chain uses TRBV5-1 and TRBJ2-1; tentative D call: TRBD2 (6 bases). The receptor was derived from a woman in her 50s with alopecia areata. Some clones in this sample may be carry-over from other donors' samples. CDR3 sequence (DNA): TGCGCCAGCAGCCCCTTAGCGGTCCTAAACAATGAGCAGTTCTTC. Protein sequence: CASSPLAVLNNEQFF.